The rows below give T cell receptor beta chains drawn from one sample of a study of spatial heterogeneity in lung cancer. A single record per CDR3 protein comes from TCRdb applying MiXCR to the 5' RACE reads. The profile shows approximately 9,600 distinct CDR3 sequences, around 5.5% of them singletons. The sequences come from lung tumor tissue, collected at surgery. The receptors were sampled from a female donor with early-stage non-small cell lung cancer. The CDR3 runs from the conserved cysteine through the conserved F or W. The order of the fields is clone size, V gene, J gene, D gene, CDR3 protein, CDR3 DNA. D genes are given only for firm matches. Part of the rows lack a size; the others show once, few, many or a class for expanded clones.

many	TRBV7-8	TRBJ1-1	NA	CASSLAGGPTEAFF	TGTGCCAGCAGCTTAGCAGGGGGACCCACTGAAGCTTTCTTT
many	TRBV7-7	TRBJ2-1	NA	CASSSRFIPYNEQFF	TGTGCCAGCAGCTCCCGATTTATTCCCTACAATGAGCAGTTCTTC
many	TRBV19	TRBJ1-5	NA	CASGKGTSNQPQHF	TGTGCCAGTGGGAAGGGGACAAGCAATCAGCCCCAGCATTTT
many	TRBV29-1	TRBJ2-7	TRBD1	CSAKTGQGDEQYF	TGCAGCGCCAAAACGGGACAGGGGGACGAGCAGTACTTC
many	TRBV7-8	TRBJ2-3	NA	CASSLGQAADTQYF	TGTGCCAGCAGCTTAGGGCAGGCGGCAGATACGCAGTATTTT
NA	TRBV11-1	TRBJ2-5	TRBD1	CASSSTGQLQETQYF	TGTGCCAGCAGTTCCACGGGACAGCTGCAAGAGACCCAGTACTTC
many	TRBV7-2	TRBJ2-1	TRBD2	CASSSRTSGGMDEQFF	TGTGCCAGCAGCTCGCGGACTAGCGGGGGGATGGATGAGCAGTTCTTC
many	TRBV24-1	TRBJ1-2	NA	CATSDHRVNYGYTF	TGTGCCACCAGTGATCACAGGGTCAACTATGGCTACACCTTC
few	TRBV18	TRBJ1-2	NA	CASSPWEVYGYTF	TGTGCCAGCTCACCGTGGGAAGTGTATGGCTACACCTTC
many	TRBV5-4	TRBJ2-1	NA	CASSLVQDGYNEQFF	TGTGCCAGCAGCTTGGTCCAGGATGGCTACAATGAGCAGTTCTTC
many	TRBV11-2	TRBJ2-6	NA	CASTASLSGANVLTF	TGTGCCAGCACCGCCTCTCTGTCTGGGGCCAACGTCCTGACTTTC
many	TRBV12-3/TRBV12-4	TRBJ1-2	TRBD1	CASSSTGTVNYGYTF	TGTGCCAGCAGTTCAACCGGGACAGTAAACTATGGCTACACCTTC
many	TRBV3-1	TRBJ2-1	NA	CASSPFRGDGTSDNEQFF	TGTGCCAGCAGCCCTTTCCGGGGAGACGGTACTTCCGACAATGAGCAGTTCTTC
many	TRBV7-6	TRBJ1-3	NA	CASSFGSGNTIYF	TGTGCCAGCAGCTTCGGCTCTGGAAACACCATATATTTT
many	TRBV28	TRBJ2-7	NA	CASSSDSSYEQYF	TGTGCCAGCAGTTCCGACAGTTCCTACGAGCAGTACTTC
NA	TRBV29-1	TRBJ1-5	NA	CSVAGANQPQHF	TGCAGCGTTGCAGGTGCCAATCAGCCCCAGCATTTT
few	TRBV11-1	TRBJ2-7	NA	CASSPRGGLWYEQYF	TGTGCCAGCAGCCCCAGGGGGGGGCTCTGGTACGAGCAGTACTTC
many	TRBV5-4	TRBJ2-2	NA	CASTLDLAANTGELFF	TGTGCCAGCACCTTGGACTTAGCCGCGAACACCGGGGAGCTGTTTTTT
many	TRBV19	TRBJ1-5	NA	CASRDRGGQRSNQPQHF	TGTGCCAGTAGAGATCGGGGGGGACAACGGAGCAATCAGCCCCAGCATTTT
many	TRBV6-1	TRBJ2-5	NA	CASSEAWTQYF	TGTGCCAGCAGTGAAGCCTGGACCCAGTACTTC
few	TRBV7-9	TRBJ2-7	NA	CASSPTGYEQYF	TGTGCCAGCAGCCCTACAGGGTACGAGCAGTACTTC
medium-sized	TRBV20-1	TRBJ2-7	TRBD2	CSARASGRPNTYEQYF	TGCAGTGCTAGAGCTAGCGGGAGGCCCAATACCTACGAGCAGTACTTC
few	TRBV20-1	TRBJ1-1	NA	CSAHAGWTEAFF	TGCAGTGCCCACGCAGGGTGGACTGAAGCTTTCTTT
NA	TRBV3-1	TRBJ2-5	NA	CASSQRSQETQYF	TGTGCCAGCAGCCAAAGGTCCCAAGAGACCCAGTACTTC
many	TRBV12-3/TRBV12-4	TRBJ1-1	NA	CASSLALLTEAFF	TGTGCCAGCAGTTTAGCGCTACTCACTGAAGCTTTCTTT
NA	TRBV6-5	TRBJ1-6	TRBD1	CASSFRGQGGSPLHF	TGTGCCAGCAGTTTCCGGGGACAGGGCGGTTCACCCCTCCACTTT
many	TRBV10-3	TRBJ1-4	NA	CAISGQGPFATNEKLFF	TGTGCCATCAGTGGGCAGGGACCGTTTGCAACTAATGAAAAACTGTTTTTT
few	TRBV19	TRBJ2-5	NA	CASSPAGGETQYF	TGTGCCAGTAGTCCAGCGGGCGGGGAGACCCAGTACTTC
many	TRBV7-9	TRBJ1-2	TRBD1	CASSQDRLYGYTF	TGTGCCAGCAGCCAGGACAGGTTATATGGCTACACCTTC
NA	TRBV5-4	TRBJ1-1	NA	CASSLAGLGNTEAFF	TGTGCCAGCAGCTTGGCCGGACTAGGGAACACTGAAGCTTTCTTT
NA	TRBV7-9	TRBJ1-1	TRBD1	CASSSRDRGNTEAFF	TGTGCCAGCAGCAGCCGGGACAGGGGAAACACTGAAGCTTTCTTT
many	TRBV7-2	TRBJ1-5	NA	CASSFINQPQHF	TGTGCCAGCAGCTTCATCAATCAGCCCCAGCATTTT
NA	TRBV29-1	TRBJ2-5	TRBD1	CSVIMDRRQETQYF	TGCAGCGTTATTATGGACAGGAGACAAGAGACCCAGTACTTC
medium-sized	TRBV4-3	TRBJ2-3	TRBD2	CASSQISSGRTDTQYF	TGCGCCAGCAGCCAAATATCTAGCGGGCGCACAGATACGCAGTATTTT
many	TRBV29-1	TRBJ1-2	NA	CSVGEGYGYTF	TGCAGCGTTGGAGAGGGCTATGGCTACACCTTC
many	TRBV9	TRBJ2-3	TRBD2	CASSVGSGDTDTQYF	TGTGCCAGCAGCGTAGGTAGCGGGGACACAGATACGCAGTATTTT
many	TRBV6-2/TRBV6-3	TRBJ2-3	TRBD1	CASRMTGLTDTQYF	TGTGCCAGCAGAATGACAGGGCTAACAGATACGCAGTATTTT
NA	TRBV24-1	TRBJ2-5	NA	CATGQAGTETQYF	TGTGCCACCGGCCAGGCGGGGACGGAGACCCAGTACTTC
many	TRBV6-1	TRBJ2-3	NA	CASSEGGVSTDTQYF	TGTGCCAGCAGTGAAGGAGGAGTTAGCACAGATACGCAGTATTTT
many	TRBV11-1	TRBJ2-7	NA	CASSPGTFPVYEQYF	TGTGCCAGCAGCCCCGGGACCTTCCCCGTCTACGAGCAGTACTTC
many	TRBV7-7	TRBJ2-2	NA	CASSPRYGGLGELFF	TGTGCCAGCAGCCCGAGATACGGGGGGCTGGGGGAGCTGTTTTTT
many	TRBV2	TRBJ2-2	NA	CASSGVNPTGELFF	TGTGCCAGCAGCGGGGTTAACCCAACCGGGGAGCTGTTTTTT
many	TRBV10-2	TRBJ2-5	NA	CASSETPRVGAQYF	TGCGCCAGCAGTGAGACCCCACGGGTTGGGGCCCAGTACTTC